One and the same sample provided the 8 T cell receptor beta chains below, sequenced in a study of PD-1 blockade in classical Hodgkin lymphoma (TCRdb year 2020). Libraries came from the immunoSEQ multiplex PCR assay. The source is immuneACCESS, and TCRdb retained only in-frame sequences with V and J called. Part of the clones is not carried over; for the studies checked, unresolved V genes explain less than half of this, and the remainder is unexplained. The sample table shows roughly 50,000 clones, and 81% are seen once. Approximately 15% of the sample goes to the ten largest clones. Taken with the paper, the label for time point translates to: cycle 1 day 1 (C1D1), immediately before nivolumab initiation. Every trial patient had relapsed after autologous stem cell transplantation, and cohorts A, B and C differed in prior brentuximab vedotin exposure. The starting material was peripheral blood mononuclear cells (PBMCs), obtained at baseline. The receptors here all came from a human donor with classical Hodgkin lymphoma.

The chain links TRBV5-6 to TRBJ2-5; 9 bases align to TRBD2. The CDR3 extends over 15 amino acids. Trimming took 2 bases from V and 5 from J; bases not matched to a gene: 7. Germline loops: CDR1 SGHDT, CDR2 YYEEEE. The CDR3 reads CASSFLAGEGETQYF. The CDR3, as DNA: TGTGCCAGCAGCTTCTTAGCGGGAGAGGGCGAGACCCAGTACTTC.

The rearrangement joins TRBV13 to TRBJ1-1; no clear D gene. The V and J ends lost 1 base and 9 bases respectively, with 15 bases between them. This CDR3 has 14 amino acids. Germline CDR1 PRHDT, CDR2 FYEKMQ (reference sequence). The chain's CDR3 is CASSLDAVVGKAFF. DNA for the CDR3: TGTGCCAGCAGCTTAGATGCGGTGGTGGGGAAAGCTTTCTTT. The full variable domain, rest sourced from reference TRBV13 and TRBJ1-1, is AAGVIQSPRHLIKEKRETATLKCYPIPRHDTVYWYQQGPGQDPQFLISFYEKMQSDKGSIPDRFSAQQFSDYHSELNMSSLELGDSALYFCASSLDAVVGKAFFGQGTRLTVV.

The chain joins TRBV9 to TRBJ1-5, with D maybe TRBD1 (5 bases). CDR1 SGDLS and CDR2 YYNGEE come from the germline V gene. V was shortened by 0 bases and J by 4 bases, with 8 bases between the two germline ends. The length of the CDR3 is 14 residues. This CDR3 reads CASSVGAGNQPQHF. The CDR3 DNA follows: TGTGCCAGCAGCGTAGGGGCAGGGAATCAGCCCCAGCATTTT.

The rearrangement links TRBV2 to TRBJ1-1; D gene ambiguous. The CDR3 length is 13 residues. The V gene's germline CDR1 is SNHLY and CDR2 FYNNEI. V was shortened by 4 bases and J by 2 bases, with 8 bases between the two germline ends. CDR3 in DNA: TGTGCCAGCAGTGTTGATTTCAACACTGAAGCTTTCTTT. Encoded protein: CASSVDFNTEAFF.

V and J are TRBV12-5 and TRBJ2-2; no clear D gene. The CDR3 loop spans 14 amino acids. V was cut by 2 bases and J by 2 bases, with 6 bases left in between. The germline CDR1 and CDR2 sequences are LGHNT and FRNRAP. Here the CDR3 DNA reads TGTGCTAGTGGTTTGTGGCCCAACACCGGGGAGCTGTTTTTT. Encoded protein: CASGLWPNTGELFF.

The chain links TRBV9 to TRBJ2-2; D not certain. The V end lost 0 bases, the J end lost 8 bases, and 5 bases lay between the germline ends. Germline V CDR1 and CDR2: SGDLS, YYNGEE. This CDR3 region has 12 residues. The CDR3 coding sequence is TGTGCCAGCAGCGTAGCGGTTGGGGAGCTGTTTTTT. Translation: CASSVAVGELFF.

This chain connects TRBV19 to TRBJ1-3; 12 bases are shared with TRBD1. Germline lookup yields CDR1 LNHDA and CDR2 SQIVND (reference sequence). CDR3 length equals 15 residues. V trimming: 7 bases; J trimming: 2 bases; junction bases outside the gene matches: 3. CDR3: CASKGQGATGNTIYF. CDR3 bases: TGTGCCAGTAAGGGACAGGGGGCTACTGGAAACACCATATATTTT.

The chain employs TRBV6-1 and TRBJ1-1; 8 positions match TRBD1. The ends lost 8 bases at V and 6 bases at J; junction bases unmatched: 8. CDR1 and CDR2 (germline): MNHNS, SASEGT. CDR3 size: 13 residues. The CDR3 sequence is CASGSDRGAEAFF. CDR3 DNA: TGTGCCAGCGGGAGTGACAGGGGCGCTGAAGCTTTCTTT.